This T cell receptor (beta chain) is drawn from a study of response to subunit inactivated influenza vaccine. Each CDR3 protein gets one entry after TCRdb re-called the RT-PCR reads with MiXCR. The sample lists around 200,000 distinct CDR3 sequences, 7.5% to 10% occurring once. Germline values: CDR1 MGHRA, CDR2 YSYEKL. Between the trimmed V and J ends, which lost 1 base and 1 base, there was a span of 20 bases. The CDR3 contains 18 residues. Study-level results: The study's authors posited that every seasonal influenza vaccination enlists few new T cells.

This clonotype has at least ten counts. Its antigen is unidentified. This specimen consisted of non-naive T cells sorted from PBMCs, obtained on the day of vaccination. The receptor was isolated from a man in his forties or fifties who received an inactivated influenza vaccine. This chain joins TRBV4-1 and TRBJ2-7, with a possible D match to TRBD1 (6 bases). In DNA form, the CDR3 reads TGCGCCAGCAGCCAAGCCAGGGGCCTGGACACCGTATCCTACGAGCAGTACTTC. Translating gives CASSQARGLDTVSYEQYF.